Sequencing of this T cell receptor beta chain was carried out in a study of shared clonotypes between healthy human individuals. Study findings and constraints: Across subsets, estimated richness was generally greater for naive than for memory populations. Having only a few donors restricted how much genetic and exposure-history diversity was captured.

As for this clone: Antigen: not known.

In the study's own analysis: Filtering was not the same, since immunoSEQ gave junction-only sequences without quality scores. Repertoires were generated with immunoSEQ multiplex PCR, while TCRdb's copy carries only in-frame clones and drops some. D and trimming were read from the DNA, whereas the V and J calls and clone size are those reported in that table. The profile covers about 2,100,000 clones, with more than 85% appearing a single time and roughly 1.7% taken by the ten largest. Naive CD8 cells were CD45RO-negative, positively selected for CCR7, excluding terminally differentiated effector memory CD45RA+ cells. Donors were Caucasian adults residing in Nashville, Tennessee, USA. This CDR3 contains 14 residues. The V gene lost 4 bases and the J gene lost 6 bases, with 13 bases spanning the gap. Germline CDR1 is MRHNA and CDR2 is SNTAGT.

The gene calls are TRBV6-4 and TRBJ1-5; a weak D match, TRBD1 (6 bases). The sample consisted of naive CD8+ T cells from PBMCs. The TCR sequence derives from a man between 18 and 29 years old in good health. Some clones in this sample may be carry-over from other donors' samples. CDR3 nucleotides: TGTGCCAGCAGTGTCCGAACAGGGTTTCAGCCCCAGCATTTT. It yields the protein CASSVRTGFQPQHF.